The 11 T cell receptor beta chains in this list originate from one sample, sequenced in a study of blood T cell repertoires in COVID-19. This table comes from immunoSEQ multiplex PCR, and its TCRdb copy is limited to in-frame clones, with some not included. The sample lists 100,000 to 150,000 clones, roughly 84% occurring once. The sequenced sample consisted of peripheral blood. The receptor source for this set is a woman aged 80 or over with acute or convalescent COVID-19.

V gene TRBV11-1 combines with J gene TRBJ1-2; weak D call: TRBD1 (5 bases). V was pared by 5 bases and J by 4 bases, with 17 bases between. The CDR3 contains 15 residues. CDR1 is SGHAT, CDR2 FQDESV, per germline (reference sequence). This chain's CDR3 is CASSRRAGVSYGYTF. The DNA of the CDR3 is TGTGCCAGCAGCCGACGGGCGGGGGTTAGCTATGGCTACACCTTC.

This clone was found once. The chain carries TRBV6-1 and TRBJ1-3, with D perhaps TRBD1 (6 bases). The ends were cut back, 5 bases at V and 1 base at J, with 12 bases in the middle. In germline, CDR1 is MNHNS, CDR2 SASEGT. CDR3 length: 15 residues. This CDR3 is CASSQQGFSGNTIYF. The CDR3 DNA is TGTGCCAGCAGTCAACAGGGTTTTTCTGGAAACACCATATATTTT.

The rearrangement joins TRBV6-5 to TRBJ2-5; D gene ambiguous. This CDR3 is built from 15 residues. Germline values: CDR1 MNHEY, CDR2 SVGAGI. The ends were cut back, 0 bases at V and 1 base at J, with 9 bases in the middle. The CDR3 protein is CASSYSIRSQETQYF. Here the CDR3 DNA reads TGTGCCAGCAGTTACTCGATACGGAGCCAAGAGACCCAGTACTTC.

V usage is TRBV5-4 and J usage is TRBJ1-1, with D possibly matching TRBD1 (5 bases). CDR1 is SGHNT and CDR2 is YYREEE in the germline V gene (reference sequence). The germline V and J ends were trimmed by 0 bases and 12 bases, with 12 bases remaining between them. The CDR3 length is 12 residues. The CDR3 loop reads CASSLEGRKTFF. The CDR3, as DNA: TGTGCCAGCAGCTTGGAGGGGAGGAAGACTTTCTTT.

The rearrangement uses TRBV11-2 and TRBJ1-1; D is perhaps TRBD1 (6 bases). Germline loops: CDR1 SGHAT, CDR2 FQNNGV. Trimming cost V 1 base and J 11 bases, with 26 bases left between them. The CDR3 is made up of 17 amino acids. This CDR3 is CASSLVLGRGSYNQAFF. In DNA, the CDR3 is TGTGCCAGCAGCTTAGTTCTCGGCAGGGGATCTTATAATCAGGCTTTCTTT. The entire variable domain, with the rest obtained from reference TRBV11-2 and TRBJ1-1, is as follows: EAGVAQSPRYKIIEKRQSVAFWCNPISGHATLYWYQQILGQGPKLLIQFQNNGVVDDSQLPKDRFSAERLKGVDSTLKIQPAKLEDSAVYLCASSLVLGRGSYNQAFFGQGTRLTVV.

The CDR3 region has the DNA TGCGCCAGCAGCTGGACAGGGGAGAGGACACCCCTCCACTTT. Translation: CASSWTGERTPLHF. This chain connects TRBV5-1 to TRBJ1-6, with 9 positions matching TRBD1. From germline, CDR1 is SGHRS and CDR2 YFSETQ. J lost 11 bases, V lost 3 bases, and 6 bases had no gene match. This CDR3 contains 14 residues.

The chain links TRBV27 to TRBJ1-1; the D is unclear. Per germline, CDR1 MNHEY and CDR2 SMNVEV (reference sequence). V shed 3 bases and J shed 1 base, with 6 bases lying between them. The CDR3 consists of 13 residues. The CDR3 reads CASSFPGNTEAFF. In DNA form, the CDR3 reads TGTGCCAGCAGTTTCCCCGGGAACACTGAAGCTTTCTTT.

The J gene is TRBJ1-4, the V gene TRBV6-5; the D gene is possibly TRBD1 (6 bases). Between the trimmed V and J ends, which lost 6 bases and 6 bases, there was a span of 14 bases. The CDR3 covers 14 residues. The germline gives CDR1 MNHEY, CDR2 SVGAGI. The CDR3 sequence: CASRGDNLDEKLFF. The CDR3 DNA is TGTGCCAGCAGGGGGGACAATCTGGATGAAAAACTGTTTTTT.

This chain joins TRBV7-8 and TRBJ1-3; 8 bases line up with TRBD1. Losses at the gene ends were 5 bases for V and 4 bases for J; bases not matched to a gene: 7. This CDR3 has 15 residues. Germline-derived CDR1 and CDR2 are SGHVS and FQNEAQ. CDR3 DNA: TGTGCCAGCAGCAGACCGGACAGGGCGGGAAACACCATATATTTT. It translates to CASSRPDRAGNTIYF.

V usage is TRBV7-6 and J usage is TRBJ2-2; 9 bases align to TRBD1. The CDR3 extends over 17 amino acids. The V and J ends lost 3 bases and 1 base, in that order; junction bases with no gene match: 6. Germline V gene lookup returns CDR1 SGHVS and CDR2 FNYEAQ. The DNA for the CDR3 is TGTGCCAGCAGCTTGAATACAGGGGGCGTGAACACCGGGGAGCTGTTTTTT. It yields the protein CASSLNTGGVNTGELFF.

The chain joins TRBV20-1 to TRBJ1-5; D is uncertain. The germline CDR1 and CDR2 sequences are DFQATT and SNEGSKA (reference sequence). The CDR3 contains 14 residues. V was trimmed by 3 bases and J by 0 bases, leaving 9 bases between them. The DNA of the CDR3 is TGCAGTGCTAGTAGAGGAATTAGCAATCAGCCCCAGCATTTT. Its translation: CSASRGISNQPQHF.